The next 20 T cell receptor beta chains were all read from a single sample in a study of CD8 T cells in Susac syndrome. Random hexamers were used to reverse transcribe an amount of roughly 0.5 to 1 ug RNA. TCRdb re-derived calls from the immunoSEQ multiplex PCR reads in MiXCR, one entry per CDR3 protein. Of about 200,000 distinct CDR3 sequences listed, roughly nine tenths are singletons. The sample comprised CD8+ T cells from PBMCs. Receptor source: a human donor with multiple sclerosis.

The rearrangement links TRBV4-3 to TRBJ1-4; D is unresolved. CDR1 is LGHNA, CDR2 YSLEER, per germline. The CDR3 is 15 amino acids. Trimming shortened V by 4 bases and J by 8 bases, and 17 bases separated the two germline ends. The CDR3 DNA reads TGCGCCAGCAGCCTTTTATGGGCCCCCGAGGAAAAACTGTTTTTT. Encoded protein: CASSLLWAPEEKLFF.

J is TRBJ2-6 and V is TRBV14; 7 nucleotides line up with TRBD1. Germline CDR1 reads SGHDN; CDR2 reads FVKESK. With V trimmed by 1 base and J by 4 bases, 16 bases remained unmatched. The CDR3 has 20 residues. For the CDR3, the DNA is TGTGCCAGCAGCCAAGTGGGGGACAGAGCCGCTCTTGGCGGGGCCAACGTCCTGACTTTC. Protein product: CASSQVGDRAALGGANVLTF.

The table lists this clonotype with a count of one. CDR3 protein: CASSLALADTQYF. The CDR3 nucleotides read TGTGCCAGCAGCTTGGCCCTAGCAGATACGCAGTATTTT. The rearrangement joins TRBV5-4 to TRBJ2-3; D gene uncertain. The CDR3 has 13 residues. Trimming took 0 bases from V and 4 from J, leaving 6 bases between them. The germline V gene encodes CDR1 SGHNT and CDR2 YYREEE (reference sequence).

The J gene is TRBJ2-7, the V gene TRBV7-8; no definite D call. CDR3 length: 17 amino acids. Germline CDR1 and CDR2: SGHVS and FQNEAQ. V lost 3 bases, J lost 1 base, and 19 bases lay in between. CDR3 sequence reads: CASSFMAVWAPSYEQYF. CDR3 nucleotides: TGTGCCAGCAGCTTTATGGCAGTATGGGCCCCATCCTACGAGCAGTACTTC.

The rearrangement uses TRBV7-9 and TRBJ1-1; 10 nucleotides align to TRBD1. The CDR3 is 16 amino acids. Germline trimming cut 4 bases from V and 4 bases from J; bases unmatched to any gene: 9. Germline values: CDR1 SEHNR, CDR2 FQNEAQ (reference sequence). Here the CDR3 reads CASSSPGQGLSTEAFF. In DNA form, the CDR3 reads TGTGCCAGCAGCTCACCGGGACAGGGGCTGAGCACTGAAGCTTTCTTT.

This chain uses TRBV24-1 with TRBJ2-7; the match to TRBD1 covers 9 bases. CDR1 KGHDR and CDR2 SFDVKD come from the germline V gene. The CDR3 has 14 residues. J gave up 5 bases and V 4 bases, and 5 bases lay outside the gene matches. As DNA, the CDR3 is TGTGCCACCAGTGAGGACAGGGGAAAAGACGAGCAGTACTTC. Protein: CATSEDRGKDEQYF.

The chain employs TRBV5-1 and TRBJ2-7; no firm D call. V was pared by 4 bases and J by 2 bases, with 10 bases between. Germline-derived CDR1 and CDR2 are SGHRS and YFSETQ. CDR3 size: 13 residues. CDR3 sequence (DNA): TGCGCCAGCAGCCTGACAACCCCCTACGAGCAGTACTTC. It encodes CASSLTTPYEQYF.

This clonotype has only a few counts. The rearrangement links TRBV7-9 to TRBJ1-1; TRBD1 is a possible D gene (6 bases). The CDR3 sequence is 12 residues long. Germline V CDR1 and CDR2: SEHNR, FQNEAQ (reference sequence). V was pared by 9 bases and J by 5 bases, with 13 bases between. CDR3 in amino acids: CASSLRGTEAFF. CDR3 nucleotide sequence: TGTGCCAGTTCCCTTAGGGGGACTGAAGCTTTCTTT.

The chain joins TRBV7-9 to TRBJ2-1; either TRBD1 or TRBD2 may supply D (6 bases each). V was shortened by 8 bases and J by 6 bases, with 20 bases between the two germline ends. The CDR3 covers 15 residues. Germline values: CDR1 SEHNR, CDR2 FQNEAQ (reference sequence). In DNA form, the CDR3 reads TGTGCCAGCGACAAGGAGGGGGGTGTAAGCAATGAGCAGTTCTTC. Amino acid sequence: CASDKEGGVSNEQFF. The full variable domain, with the rest looked up from reference TRBV7-9 and TRBJ2-1, is DTGVSQNPRHKITKRGQNVTFRCDPISEHNRLYWYRQTLGQGPEFLTYFQNEAQLEKSRLLSDRFSAERPKGSFSTLEIQRTEQGDSAMYLCASDKEGGVSNEQFFGPGTRLTVL.

This clonotype occurred once. The genes are TRBV29-1 and TRBJ2-1, with D possibly matching TRBD1 (6 bases). The germline V and J ends were trimmed by 3 bases and 6 bases, with 15 bases remaining between them. This CDR3 has 14 residues. Germline CDR1 is SQVTM and CDR2 is ANQGSEA. CDR3 DNA sequence: TGCAGCGTTGAGTCCAGGCTGGGGGCCAATGAGCAGTTCTTC. Translating it yields CSVESRLGANEQFF.

J is TRBJ2-3 and V is TRBV6-5, with 9 positions matching TRBD2. Germline CDR1 and CDR2: MNHEY and SVGAGI. The CDR3 sequence is 17 residues long. J lost 5 bases, V lost 0 bases, and 9 bases had no gene match. CDR3: CASSYSSGGYLGDTQYF. The CDR3 DNA is TGTGCCAGCAGTTACTCTAGCGGGGGATACCTGGGAGATACGCAGTATTTT.

This clonotype appeared a single time. The rearrangement links TRBV11-1 to TRBJ2-5; a possible D gene is TRBD1 (5 bases). The germline V and J ends were trimmed by 1 base and 3 bases, with 27 bases remaining between them. Germline CDR1 SGHAT, CDR2 FQDESV (reference sequence). This CDR3 contains 20 residues. The CDR3 DNA is TGTGCCAGCAGCTTAGTCGCGAGGCTAGGCAGGACATTCGGCGAAGAGACCCAGTACTTC. Translation: CASSLVARLGRTFGEETQYF.

V and J are TRBV12-3 or TRBV12-4 and TRBJ2-1; 16 bases match TRBD2. Trimming removed 6 bases from V and 4 bases from J; junction bases left unmatched: 6. The CDR3 extends over 17 amino acids. The CDR3 reads CASSLGTSGRDYNEQFF. The CDR3 DNA reads TGTGCCAGCAGCCTAGGGACTAGCGGGAGGGATTACAATGAGCAGTTCTTC.

This clonotype showed up just once. The chain couples TRBV5-6 to TRBJ1-1; D remains ambiguous. This CDR3 has 13 amino acids. CDR1 is SGHDT and CDR2 is YYEEEE in the germline V gene. V dropped 1 base and J dropped 1 base, with 5 bases sitting between them. The CDR3 bases are TGTGCCAGCAGCTTGCCGGAGAACACTGAAGCTTTCTTT. It is translated as CASSLPENTEAFF. Based on the CDR3 plus reference TRBV5-6 and TRBJ1-1, the full variable domain is DAGVTQSPTHLIKTRGQQVTLRCSPKSGHDTVSWYQQALGQGPQFIFQYYEEEERQRGNFPDRFSGHQFPNYSSELNVNALLLGDSALYLCASSLPENTEAFFGQGTRLTVV.

The rearrangement links TRBV4-3 to TRBJ2-1; 13 bases fit TRBD2. CDR3 length: 17 residues. Germline V gives CDR1 LGHNA, CDR2 YSLEER. V lost 1 base to trimming and J lost 5 bases; unmatched junction nucleotides: 5. CDR3 in DNA: TGCGCCAGCAGCCAAGCCCACGGGACTAGCGGGAACAATGAGCAGTTCTTC. Translation gives CASSQAHGTSGNNEQFF.

This chain links TRBV6-1 with TRBJ1-1; no reliable D call. Trimming left V 3 bases short and J 13 bases short, with 3 bases between. The CDR3 spans 8 residues. Germline V gene lookup returns CDR1 MNHNS and CDR2 SASEGT. The CDR3, as DNA: TGTGCCAGCAGTGACGATTTCTTT. Its protein is CASSDDFF.

The genes are TRBV2 and TRBJ2-7; D uncertain. Germline V gene sequence: CDR1 SNHLY, CDR2 FYNNEI. Trimming pared 7 bases from V and 0 bases from J, leaving 13 bases between. The CDR3 extends over 14 amino acids. For the CDR3, the DNA is TGTGCCAGCAACACCCTCCCCCCCTCCTACGAGCAGTACTTC. Translated: CASNTLPPSYEQYF. Full variable domain (outside the CDR3, taken from reference TRBV2 and TRBJ2-7): EPEVTQTPSHQVTQMGQEVILRCVPISNHLYFYWYRQILGQKVEFLVSFYNNEISEKSEIFDDQFSVERPDGSNFTLKIRSTKLEDSAMYFCASNTLPPSYEQYFGPGTRLTVT.

V and J are TRBV30 and TRBJ2-2; D gene unclear. The CDR3 runs to 11 residues. V was trimmed by 5 bases and J by 5 bases, leaving 6 bases between them. The germline V gene has CDR1 GTSNPN and CDR2 SVGIG (reference sequence). The CDR3 is CAWAWTGELFF. The CDR3 DNA reads as TGTGCCTGGGCGTGGACCGGGGAGCTGTTTTTT.

The chain joins TRBV12-5 to TRBJ1-4; weak D call: TRBD1 (6 bases). The CDR3 contains 14 residues. Looked up from germline, CDR1 is LGHNT and CDR2 is FRNRAP. Trimming took 1 base from V and 7 from J, leaving 10 bases between them. This chain's CDR3 is CASGLDTGSEKLFF. The CDR3, as DNA: TGTGCTAGTGGTTTGGACACAGGGAGTGAAAAACTGTTTTTT.

This rearrangement joins TRBV12-3 or TRBV12-4 to TRBJ2-1; D ambiguous. This CDR3 has 12 residues. V lost 5 bases and J 5 bases, leaving 7 bases between the germline ends. CDR3 amino acids: CASSPPHNEQFF. The CDR3 DNA follows: TGTGCCAGCAGTCCCCCTCACAATGAGCAGTTCTTC.